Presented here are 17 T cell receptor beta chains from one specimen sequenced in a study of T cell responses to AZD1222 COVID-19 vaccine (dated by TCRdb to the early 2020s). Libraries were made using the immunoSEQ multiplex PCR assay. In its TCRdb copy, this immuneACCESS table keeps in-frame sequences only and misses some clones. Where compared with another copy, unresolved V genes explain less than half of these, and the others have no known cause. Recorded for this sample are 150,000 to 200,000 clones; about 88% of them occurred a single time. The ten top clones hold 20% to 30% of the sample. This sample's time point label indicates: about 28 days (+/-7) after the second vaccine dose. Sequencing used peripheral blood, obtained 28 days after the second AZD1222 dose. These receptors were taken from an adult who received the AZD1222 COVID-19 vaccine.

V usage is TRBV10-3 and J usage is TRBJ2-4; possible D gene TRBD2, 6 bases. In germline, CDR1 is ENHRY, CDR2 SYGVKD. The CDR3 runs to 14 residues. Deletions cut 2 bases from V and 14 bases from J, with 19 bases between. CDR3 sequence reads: CAISEPILIAEEYF. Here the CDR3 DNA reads TGTGCCATCAGTGAGCCTATACTGATAGCGGAGGAGTACTTC.

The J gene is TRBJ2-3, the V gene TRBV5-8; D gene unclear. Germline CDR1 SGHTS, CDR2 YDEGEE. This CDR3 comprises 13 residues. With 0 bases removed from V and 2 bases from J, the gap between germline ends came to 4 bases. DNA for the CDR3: TGTGCCAGCAGCTTGGATTACACAGATACGCAGTATTTT. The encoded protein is CASSLDYTDTQYF.

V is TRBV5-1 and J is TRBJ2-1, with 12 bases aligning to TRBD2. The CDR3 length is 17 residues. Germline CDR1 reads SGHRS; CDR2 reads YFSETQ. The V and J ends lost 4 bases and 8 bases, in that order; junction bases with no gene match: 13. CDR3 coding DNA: TGCGCCAGCAGCCTGGGACTAGCGGGCTCCAAGAAGGATGAGCAGTTCTTC. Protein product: CASSLGLAGSKKDEQFF.

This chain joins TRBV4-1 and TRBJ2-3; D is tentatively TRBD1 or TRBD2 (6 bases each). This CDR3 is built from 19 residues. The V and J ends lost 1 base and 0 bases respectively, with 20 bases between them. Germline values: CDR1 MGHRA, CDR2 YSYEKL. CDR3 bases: TGCGCCAGCAGCCAAGGAACGGGGGCTAGCGCGTCTAGCACAGATACGCAGTATTTT. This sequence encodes CASSQGTGASASSTDTQYF.

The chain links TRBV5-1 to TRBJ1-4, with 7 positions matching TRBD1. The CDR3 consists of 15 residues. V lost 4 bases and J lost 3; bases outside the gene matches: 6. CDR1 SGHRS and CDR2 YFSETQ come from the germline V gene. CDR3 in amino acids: CASSRQGSANEKLFF. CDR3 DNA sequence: TGCGCCAGCAGCCGACAGGGTTCGGCTAATGAAAAACTGTTTTTT.

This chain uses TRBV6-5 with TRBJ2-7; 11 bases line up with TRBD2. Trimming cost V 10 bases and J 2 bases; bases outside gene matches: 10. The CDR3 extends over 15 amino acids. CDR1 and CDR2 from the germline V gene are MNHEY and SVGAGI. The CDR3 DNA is TGTGCCATCCGACGTACTAGCGGGGGCGCCTACGAGCAGTACTTC. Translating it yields CAIRRTSGGAYEQYF.

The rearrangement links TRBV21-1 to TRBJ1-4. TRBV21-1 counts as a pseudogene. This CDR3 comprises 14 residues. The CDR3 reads CASSGRRGGEKLFF. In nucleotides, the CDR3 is TGTGCCAGCAGCGGTCGGAGGGGAGGAGAAAAACTGTTTTTT.

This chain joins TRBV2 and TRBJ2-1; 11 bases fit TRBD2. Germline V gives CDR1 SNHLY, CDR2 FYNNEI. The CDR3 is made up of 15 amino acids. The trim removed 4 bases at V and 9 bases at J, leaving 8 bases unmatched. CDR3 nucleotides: TGTGCCAGCAGTGGTCAACTAGCGGGAGTCAGTGAGCAGTTCTTC. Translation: CASSGQLAGVSEQFF.

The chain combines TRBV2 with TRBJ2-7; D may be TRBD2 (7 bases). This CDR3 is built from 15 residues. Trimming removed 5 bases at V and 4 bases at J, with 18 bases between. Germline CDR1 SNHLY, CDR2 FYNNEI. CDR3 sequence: CASSPIGGGEYEQYF. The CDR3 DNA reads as TGTGCCAGCAGTCCTATAGGAGGGGGGGAGTACGAGCAGTACTTC.

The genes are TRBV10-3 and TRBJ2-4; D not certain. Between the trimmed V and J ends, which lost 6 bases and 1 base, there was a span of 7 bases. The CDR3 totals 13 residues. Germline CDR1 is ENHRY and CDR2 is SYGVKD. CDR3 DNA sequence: TGTGCCATCAGAGACGGGGCCAAAAACATTCAGTACTTC. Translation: CAIRDGAKNIQYF.

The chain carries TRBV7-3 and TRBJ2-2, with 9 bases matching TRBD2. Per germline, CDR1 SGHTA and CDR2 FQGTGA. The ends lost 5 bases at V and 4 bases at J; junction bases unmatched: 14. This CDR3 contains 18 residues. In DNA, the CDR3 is TGTGCCAGCAGCCCCCGGGCGGGAGGGCCCTCGGGCACCGGGGAGCTGTTTTTT. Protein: CASSPRAGGPSGTGELFF. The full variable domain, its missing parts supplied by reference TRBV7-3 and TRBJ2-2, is GAGVSQTPSNKVTEKGKYVELRCDPISGHTALYWYRQSLGQGPEFLIYFQGTGAADDSGLPNDRFFAVRPEGSVSTLKIQRTERGDSAVYLCASSPRAGGPSGTGELFFGEGSRLTVL.

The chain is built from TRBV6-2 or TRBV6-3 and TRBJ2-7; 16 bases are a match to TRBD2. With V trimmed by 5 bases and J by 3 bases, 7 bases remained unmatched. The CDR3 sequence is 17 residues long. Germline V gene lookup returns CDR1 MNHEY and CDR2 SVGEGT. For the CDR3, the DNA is TGTGCCAGCAGTCCGGGACTAGCGGGAGGGCGGGACTACGAGCAGTACTTC. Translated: CASSPGLAGGRDYEQYF.

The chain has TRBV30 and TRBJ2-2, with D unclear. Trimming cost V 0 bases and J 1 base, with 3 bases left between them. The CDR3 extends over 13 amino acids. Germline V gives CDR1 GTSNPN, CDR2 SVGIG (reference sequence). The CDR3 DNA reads TGTGCCTGGAGTGTAGTGAACACCGGGGAGCTGTTTTTT. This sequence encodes CAWSVVNTGELFF.

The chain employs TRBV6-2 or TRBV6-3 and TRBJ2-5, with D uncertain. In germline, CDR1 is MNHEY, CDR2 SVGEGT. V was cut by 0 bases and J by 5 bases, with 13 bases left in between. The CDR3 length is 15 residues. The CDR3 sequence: CASSYSVGSRETQYF. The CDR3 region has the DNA TGTGCCAGCAGTTACTCTGTCGGGTCGAGGGAGACCCAGTACTTC.

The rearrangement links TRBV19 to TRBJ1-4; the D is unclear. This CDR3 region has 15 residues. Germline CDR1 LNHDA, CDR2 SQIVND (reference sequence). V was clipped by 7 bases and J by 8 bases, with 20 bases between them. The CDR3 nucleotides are TGTGCCAGTATAGGGTTCACAGTCGGCGGCGAAAAACTGTTTTTT. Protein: CASIGFTVGGEKLFF.

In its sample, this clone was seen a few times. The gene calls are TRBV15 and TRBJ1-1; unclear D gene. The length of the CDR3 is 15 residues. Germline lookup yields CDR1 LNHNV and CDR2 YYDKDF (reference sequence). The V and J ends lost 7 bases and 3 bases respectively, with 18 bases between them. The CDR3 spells CATIQEGRADTEAFF. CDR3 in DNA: TGTGCCACCATTCAAGAGGGCCGGGCGGACACTGAAGCTTTCTTT.

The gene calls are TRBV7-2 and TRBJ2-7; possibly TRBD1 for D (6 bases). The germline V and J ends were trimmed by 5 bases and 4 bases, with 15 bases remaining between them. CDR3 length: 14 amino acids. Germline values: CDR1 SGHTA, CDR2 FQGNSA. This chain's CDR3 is CASSPAGVRYEQYF. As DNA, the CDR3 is TGTGCCAGCAGCCCCGCAGGGGTGAGATACGAGCAGTACTTC.